This T cell receptor (beta chain) was recorded in a study of control samples from healthy donors and cancer patients. Only in-frame clones appear in the TCRdb table, and some are missing; sequencing was by immunoSEQ multiplex PCR. The data show about 45,000 clones, roughly 77% seen once. The germline V gene encodes CDR1 SGHRS and CDR2 YFSETQ. The CDR3 has 17 residues. V trimming: 5 bases; J trimming: 1 base; junction bases outside the gene matches: 14. This clone has only a few counts. Sequencing used formalin-fixed, paraffin-embedded tissue. This chain uses TRBV5-1 with TRBJ2-7, with 8 bases identical to TRBD2. This TCR came from a male donor with melanoma. In nucleotides, the CDR3 is TGCGCCAGCAGGTGGGCTAGCGGGCCCAACCCATCCTACGAGCAGTACTTC. It encodes CASRWASGPNPSYEQYF.